Included here is one TCR beta chain sequence, with context. The data were taken from a study of cytomegalovirus exposure and HLA in healthy donors. V was pared by 1 base and J by 3 bases, with 5 bases of the junction left unmatched. This CDR3 has 16 residues. Looked up from germline, CDR1 is KGHSH and CDR2 is LQKENI. 60 Vbeta and 13 Jbeta primers were used in PCR. Sequencing used immunoSEQ multiplex PCR; TCRdb keeps in-frame clones, though not all of them. In the table there are approximately 150,000 clones, about 82% of which are singletons. This chain uses TRBV18 with TRBJ2-5, with TRBD2 identical over 10 bases. The sequenced sample consisted of PBMCs. The TCR originated in a woman between 40 and 55 years old in good health and CMV-seropositive. CDR3 sequence: CASSPLAGGSKETQYF. DNA of the CDR3: TGTGCCAGCTCACCACTAGCGGGGGGTAGCAAAGAGACCCAGTACTTC.